This passage covers 25 T cell receptor beta chains from one sample sequenced in a study of OX40 agonist ivuxolimab in advanced cancers. The protocol was immunoSEQ multiplex PCR, while the TCRdb copy is restricted to in-frame clones and leaves out a portion. Of about 86,000 clones detected, around 85% appear once; the ten largest clones hold less than 1.5%. The source material was CD4+ or CD8+ T cells sorted from blood, sampled in a trial of the OX40 agonist ivuxolimab. All receptors come from an adult with an advanced solid tumor such as melanoma, head and neck, liver or kidney cancer.

The chain employs TRBV28 and TRBJ1-5; D is perhaps TRBD1 (5 bases). V was clipped by 6 bases and J by 3 bases, with 15 bases between them. The CDR3 has 15 amino acids. CDR1 is MDHEN and CDR2 is SYDVKM in the germline V gene. CDR3 sequence: CASRTGRIYNQPQHF. Here the CDR3 DNA reads TGTGCCAGCAGAACGGGACGGATATACAATCAGCCCCAGCATTTT. The variable domain in full, completed from reference TRBV28 and TRBJ1-5, reads DVKVTQSSRYLVKRTGEKVFLECVQDMDHENMFWYRQDPGLGLRLIYFSYDVKMKEKGDIPEGYSVSREKKERFSLILESASTNQTSMYLCASRTGRIYNQPQHFGDGTRLSIL.

The V and J genes are TRBV9 and TRBJ1-2; TRBD1 is a possible D gene (5 bases). V was cut by 0 bases and J by 3 bases, with 9 bases left in between. Germline V gene lookup returns CDR1 SGDLS and CDR2 YYNGEE. CDR3 length equals 14 residues. The CDR3 region is CASSVGGTDYGYTF. The DNA for the CDR3 is TGTGCCAGCAGCGTAGGGGGGACTGACTATGGCTACACCTTC.

The CDR3 nucleotides read TGTGCCAGCAGTGAAAGGCTCCAGCGGAATGAGCAGTTCTTC. Translated: CASSERLQRNEQFF. The gene calls are TRBV2 and TRBJ2-1, with D maybe TRBD2 (5 bases). The CDR3 is 14 residues long. The germline V and J ends were trimmed by 2 bases and 7 bases, with 12 bases remaining between them. Germline lookup yields CDR1 SNHLY and CDR2 FYNNEI.

The chain carries TRBV19 and TRBJ2-1; maybe TRBD2 (6 bases). Deletions cut 5 bases from V and 0 bases from J, with 14 bases between. There are 16 residues in the CDR3. Looked up from germline, CDR1 is LNHDA and CDR2 is SQIVND (reference sequence). The CDR3, as DNA: TGTGCCAGTAGTCCGGCGCGGGGAAACTCCTACAATGAGCAGTTCTTC. Protein: CASSPARGNSYNEQFF.

The J gene is TRBJ1-2, the V gene TRBV6-6, with TRBD1 matching over 8 bases. The CDR3 contains 14 residues. CDR1 and CDR2 (germline): MNHNY, SVGAGI (reference sequence). Unmatched junction bases numbered 7, after V lost 7 bases and J lost 3 bases. The CDR3 spells CASTGQGGHYGYTF. The DNA of the CDR3 is TGTGCCAGCACAGGACAGGGAGGCCACTATGGCTACACCTTC.

The rearrangement links TRBV19 to TRBJ1-1; 7 nucleotides line up with TRBD1. Germline-derived CDR1 and CDR2 are LNHDA and SQIVND (reference sequence). The junction had 9 bases not matched to a gene; V was cut back by 10 bases and J by 4 bases. The CDR3 runs 13 residues. CDR3 nucleotides: TGTGCCACCCAGGGGGGTTTAGGCACTGAAGCTTTCTTT. It yields the protein CATQGGLGTEAFF.

The chain employs TRBV9 and TRBJ2-3; weak D call: TRBD2 (5 bases). The germline V gene has CDR1 SGDLS and CDR2 YYNGEE. V gave up 0 bases and J gave up 1 base, with 9 bases separating them. This CDR3 is 15 amino acids long. The CDR3 is CASSVGRAGTDTQYF. The CDR3 DNA reads TGTGCCAGCAGCGTAGGGCGGGCAGGCACAGATACGCAGTATTTT.

In nucleotides, the CDR3 is TGTGCCAGCAGTGCCCATGGAGCGGGGGACTTCAATGAGCAGTTCTTC. Translation gives CASSAHGAGDFNEQFF. The chain combines TRBV6-1 with TRBJ2-1; 8 nucleotides align to TRBD2. The trim removed 4 bases at V and 6 bases at J, leaving 11 bases unmatched. The CDR3 is 16 amino acids. The germline V gene encodes CDR1 MNHNS and CDR2 SASEGT.

This rearrangement joins TRBV13 to TRBJ2-1; D is ambiguous. The V end was cut by 3 bases, the J end by 0 bases, with 12 bases between. Germline-derived CDR1 and CDR2 are PRHDT and FYEKMQ (reference sequence). The CDR3 has 16 residues. The CDR3 DNA is TGTGCCAGCAGCTTTAGGCGTCGAAGCTCCTACAATGAGCAGTTCTTC. This sequence encodes CASSFRRRSSYNEQFF.

The gene calls are TRBV25-1 and TRBJ2-1; 10 nucleotides match TRBD2. The CDR3 length is 18 residues. CDR1 is MGHDK and CDR2 is SYGVNS in the germline V gene. The V and J ends lost 2 bases and 0 bases, in that order; junction bases with no gene match: 7. The CDR3: CASSETTSGVSSYNEQFF. CDR3 bases: TGTGCCAGCAGTGAAACCACTAGCGGGGTGAGCTCCTACAATGAGCAGTTCTTC.

The chain employs TRBV5-1 and TRBJ2-2; maybe TRBD2 (5 bases). Per germline, CDR1 SGHRS and CDR2 YFSETQ. Trimming cost V 2 bases and J 4 bases, with 9 bases left between them. The CDR3 sequence is 14 residues long. CDR3 region: CASSLGRGTGELFF. The CDR3 DNA is TGCGCCAGCAGCTTAGGGAGAGGCACCGGGGAGCTGTTTTTT.

This clone was seen a handful of times. The chain carries TRBV6-5 and TRBJ1-1; D not resolved. Germline loops: CDR1 MNHEY, CDR2 SVGAGI. The V end lost 0 bases, the J end lost 11 bases, and 13 bases lay between the germline ends. The CDR3 consists of 13 residues. CDR3 in amino acids: CASSYSEGTYAFF. For the CDR3, the DNA is TGTGCCAGCAGTTACTCGGAGGGTACGTACGCTTTCTTT.

The chain is built from TRBV7-3 and TRBJ2-2; 9 bases are shared with TRBD2. The CDR3 runs to 16 residues. From germline, CDR1 is SGHTA and CDR2 FQGTGA. Losses at the gene ends were 2 bases for V and 5 bases for J; bases not matched to a gene: 6. CDR3 sequence reads: CASSLDTSGLTGELFF. CDR3 sequence (DNA): TGTGCCAGCAGCTTAGATACTAGCGGGTTAACCGGGGAGCTGTTTTTT.

This clone appeared once. The V call is TRBV6-5, the J call TRBJ1-1; D is unclear. Germline-derived CDR1 and CDR2 are MNHEY and SVGAGI. V was cut by 2 bases and J by 6 bases, with 7 bases left in between. This CDR3 contains 12 residues. The CDR3 here is CASSYQTSEAFF. CDR3 DNA sequence: TGTGCCAGCAGTTACCAAACGTCTGAAGCTTTCTTT.

This clone has only a few counts. The chain is built from TRBV6-1 and TRBJ1-1; TRBD1 might be the D (5 bases). The germline CDR1 and CDR2 sequences are MNHNS and SASEGT. Between the trimmed V and J ends, which lost 2 bases and 1 base, there was a span of 17 bases. The length of the CDR3 is 17 residues. The chain's CDR3 is CASSERGRTYPNTEAFF. The CDR3 DNA reads as TGTGCCAGCAGTGAAAGGGGCAGAACTTATCCGAACACTGAAGCTTTCTTT.

The V and J genes are TRBV14 and TRBJ2-3; no clear D gene. Trimming cost V 0 bases and J 9 bases, with 16 bases left between them. From germline, CDR1 is SGHDN and CDR2 FVKESK. The CDR3 is made up of 15 amino acids. The DNA of the CDR3 is TGTGCCAGCAGCCAAGACTACGGCCCCCCGCGGACGCAGTATTTT. It encodes CASSQDYGPPRTQYF.

The V gene is TRBV4-1, the J gene TRBJ2-5; D may be TRBD1 (6 bases). Trimming pared 0 bases from V and 2 bases from J, leaving 13 bases between. CDR1 and CDR2 from the germline V gene are MGHRA and YSYEKL. There are 16 residues in the CDR3. The CDR3 DNA is TGCGCCAGCAGCCAAGATCAGGGGACAACTCAAGAGACCCAGTACTTC. It specifies CASSQDQGTTQETQYF.

The V call is TRBV15, the J call TRBJ2-7; D might be TRBD1 (5 bases). The germline CDR1 and CDR2 sequences are LNHNV and YYDKDF (reference sequence). Trimming removed 0 bases at V and 9 bases at J, with 15 bases between. The CDR3 has 14 amino acids. CDR3 bases: TGTGCCACCAGCAGAGATCAGGGCCAGTCGGGGCAGTACTTC. Translation gives CATSRDQGQSGQYF.

The chain couples TRBV27 to TRBJ1-2; tentative D call: TRBD1 (6 bases). From germline, CDR1 is MNHEY and CDR2 SMNVEV (reference sequence). This CDR3 has 14 residues. V lost 3 bases, J lost 4 bases, and 12 bases lay in between. Here the CDR3 reads CASSFTGQTYGYTF. CDR3 bases: TGTGCCAGCAGTTTCACCGGACAGACCTATGGCTACACCTTC.

V and J are TRBV27 and TRBJ1-2; D possibly corresponds to TRBD1 (6 bases). The CDR3 loop spans 15 amino acids. V was cut by 4 bases and J by 4 bases, with 16 bases left in between. Germline values: CDR1 MNHEY, CDR2 SMNVEV (reference sequence). As DNA, the CDR3 is TGTGCCAGCAGTTCAATACAGGGTTGGAGCTATGGCTACACCTTC. Residues: CASSSIQGWSYGYTF.

V is TRBV6-6 and J is TRBJ1-5; no definite D call. This CDR3 comprises 15 residues. V dropped 0 bases and J dropped 0 bases, with 6 bases sitting between them. The germline V gene encodes CDR1 MNHNY and CDR2 SVGAGI (reference sequence). The CDR3: CASSYSGNSNQPQHF. CDR3 in DNA: TGTGCCAGCAGTTACTCCGGGAATAGCAATCAGCCCCAGCATTTT.

The chain is built from TRBV5-1 and TRBJ2-2; 8 bases are shared with TRBD1. CDR1 SGHRS and CDR2 YFSETQ come from the germline V gene. V lost 0 bases, J lost 0 bases, and 4 bases stayed unmatched. The CDR3 loop spans 17 amino acids. As DNA, the CDR3 is TGCGCCAGCAGCTTGGCAGGACAGGGTACGAACACCGGGGAGCTGTTTTTT. Its protein is CASSLAGQGTNTGELFF.

The chain couples TRBV11-2 to TRBJ2-7, with D perhaps matching TRBD1 or TRBD2 (5 bases each). CDR1 and CDR2 from the germline V gene are SGHAT and FQNNGV. V was pared by 0 bases and J by 2 bases, with 11 bases between. The CDR3 spans 15 residues. The CDR3: CASSLDQLGAYEQYF. The CDR3 bases are TGTGCCAGCAGCTTAGATCAGTTGGGGGCCTACGAGCAGTACTTC.

V usage is TRBV5-1 and J usage is TRBJ1-4; D not resolved. The germline gives CDR1 SGHRS, CDR2 YFSETQ. The length of the CDR3 is 15 residues. With 0 bases removed from V and 4 bases from J, the gap between germline ends came to 10 bases. CDR3: CASSLGPGGNEKLFF. The CDR3 bases are TGCGCCAGCAGCTTGGGACCAGGTGGTAATGAAAAACTGTTTTTT.

The chain links TRBV15 to TRBJ1-1; D not certain. The germline gives CDR1 LNHNV, CDR2 YYDKDF (reference sequence). This CDR3 is 22 amino acids long. Trimming pared 5 bases from V and 0 bases from J, leaving 34 bases between. In DNA, the CDR3 is TGTGCCACCAGCCCTGATCGGACGGATTTAGGATTGTCATCGGTCATGAACACTGAAGCTTTCTTT. This codes for CATSPDRTDLGLSSVMNTEAFF.